Listed below are T cell receptor beta chains from one sample, sequenced in a study of blood T cells in healthy people across ages. One entry per CDR3 protein, called by TCRdb with MiXCR from the 5' RACE reads. The sample comprises 590,000 or so distinct CDR3 sequences, about 30% of which are singletons, and around 14% rests with the top ten. The sequenced sample was blood. These receptor sequences come from a woman aged 80 or over in good health. The CDR3 runs from the conserved cysteine through the conserved F or W. The D gene is left open where the match is weak. Not all rows give a size; the values are once, few, many and, for expanded clones, a class.

abundance: many; j_gene: TRBJ2-7; v_gene: TRBV7-9; d_gene: TRBD1; CDR3nt: TGTGCCAGCACCCTCTTGACAGGGGAGGACTACGAGCAGTACTTC; CDR3aa: CASTLLTGEDYEQYF
abundance: few; j_gene: TRBJ1-2; v_gene: TRBV7-9; d_gene: .; CDR3nt: TGTGCCGGCAGCTTAACTAGCGGCTATGGCTACACCTTC; CDR3aa: CAGSLTSGYGYTF
abundance: many; j_gene: TRBJ2-1; v_gene: TRBV20-1; d_gene: TRBD1; CDR3nt: TGCAGTGCTGTAGGACAGGAGCCCTACAATGAGCAGTTCTTC; CDR3aa: CSAVGQEPYNEQFF
abundance: many; j_gene: TRBJ1-2; v_gene: TRBV7-3; d_gene: .; CDR3nt: TGTGCCAGCAGCTCCCGCCGGGTCTATGGCTACACCTTC; CDR3aa: CASSSRRVYGYTF
abundance: many; j_gene: TRBJ2-1; v_gene: TRBV6-1; d_gene: .; CDR3nt: TGTGCCAGCAGTGAGCCCGGGACTGGAGGCTACAATGAGCAGTTCTTC; CDR3aa: CASSEPGTGGYNEQFF
abundance: many; j_gene: TRBJ1-2; v_gene: TRBV28; d_gene: .; CDR3nt: TGCGCCAGCAGCCAGCCGGGAGCTAACTATGGCTACACCTTC; CDR3aa: CASSQPGANYGYTF
abundance: .; j_gene: TRBJ1-1; v_gene: TRBV5-1; d_gene: .; CDR3nt: TGCGCCAGCAGCAACGGGGCACGGGACACTGAAGCTTTCTTT; CDR3aa: CASSNGARDTEAFF
abundance: many; j_gene: TRBJ2-1; v_gene: TRBV4-1; d_gene: .; CDR3nt: TGCGCCAGCAGCCAAGAGTCCGGGGGCACCTACAATGAGCAGTTCTTC; CDR3aa: CASSQESGGTYNEQFF
abundance: few; j_gene: TRBJ1-1; v_gene: TRBV20-1; d_gene: .; CDR3nt: TGCAGTGCTAGACTCCCTCTCGGGAACACTGAAGCTTTCTTT; CDR3aa: CSARLPLGNTEAFF
abundance: many; j_gene: TRBJ2-6; v_gene: TRBV6-6; d_gene: .; CDR3nt: TGTGCCAGCAGCGGACAGATCTCTGGGGCCAACGTCCTGACTTTC; CDR3aa: CASSGQISGANVLTF
abundance: few; j_gene: TRBJ1-5; v_gene: TRBV6-1; d_gene: .; CDR3nt: TGTGCCAGCAGTGAATCAGAAGTTCCGCGGCCCCAGCATTTT; CDR3aa: CASSESEVPRPQHF
abundance: .; j_gene: TRBJ2-1; v_gene: TRBV4-2; d_gene: .; CDR3nt: TGTGCCAGCTGCCAGGCCTCGTGGGGGACAACAACGGGCTACAATGAGCAGTTCTTC; CDR3aa: CASCQASWGTTTGYNEQFF
abundance: .; j_gene: TRBJ2-7; v_gene: TRBV5-1; d_gene: TRBD2; CDR3nt: TGCGCCAGCAGCCCACCTAGCGGGGGCTCCTACAATGAGCAGTACTTC; CDR3aa: CASSPPSGGSYNEQYF
abundance: many; j_gene: TRBJ2-5; v_gene: TRBV28; d_gene: TRBD2; CDR3nt: TGTGCCAGCTCGACTAGCGGGGGGATAGAGACCCAGTACTTC; CDR3aa: CASSTSGGIETQYF
abundance: few; j_gene: TRBJ1-1; v_gene: TRBV20-1; d_gene: TRBD1; CDR3nt: TGCAGTGCTCCCGACAGGGCTCGGACCAACACTGAAGCTTTCTTT; CDR3aa: CSAPDRARTNTEAFF
abundance: .; j_gene: TRBJ1-1; v_gene: TRBV5-1; d_gene: .; CDR3nt: TGCGCCAGCAGCTCGAGCAGGGGATACGCTGAAGCTTTCTTT; CDR3aa: CASSSSRGYAEAFF
abundance: few; j_gene: TRBJ1-6; v_gene: TRBV7-8; d_gene: TRBD1; CDR3nt: TGTGCCAGCAGCCCCACAGGGGGCGATTCACCCCTCCACTTT; CDR3aa: CASSPTGGDSPLHF
abundance: many; j_gene: TRBJ2-1; v_gene: TRBV5-1; d_gene: .; CDR3nt: TGCGCCAGCAGCTTGGAGCCTAACGGGTACAATGAGCAGTTCTTC; CDR3aa: CASSLEPNGYNEQFF
abundance: .; j_gene: TRBJ2-7; v_gene: TRBV5-6; d_gene: .; CDR3nt: TGTGTCAGCAGCTTGGTGAGACAGGACAACTGCGAGCAGTACTTC; CDR3aa: CVSSLVRQDNCEQYF